This TCR beta chain was recorded in a study of technical replicates of blood from several donors. Libraries were prepared by immunoSEQ multiplex PCR; TCRdb keeps only in-frame clonotypes and omits some of them. The sample includes nearly 80,000 clones, roughly 96% of them seen just once. The source is a human donor in good health. Sequences were obtained from T cells isolated from PBMCs.

The CDR3 nucleotides read TGTGCCAGCAGACTACAGGGTAGGTACGAGCAGTACTTC. Amino acid sequence: CASRLQGRYEQYF. The V gene is TRBV13, the J gene TRBJ2-7; a weak D match, TRBD1 (6 bases). Germline CDR1 and CDR2: PRHDT and FYEKMQ (reference sequence). The CDR3 spans 13 residues. V was shortened by 6 bases and J by 4 bases, with 13 bases between the two germline ends.